These T cell receptor beta chains were read from a single sample in a study of molecular identifiers for immune sequencing clone quantification. A single record per CDR3 protein comes from TCRdb applying MiXCR to the PCR reads. The table shows 460,000 or so distinct CDR3 sequences, with about 25% occurring only once. Sequencing was done on a sample of naive CD8+ T cells from blood, with Jurkat cell RNA spiked in. All receptors come from a human donor in good health. Some libraries in this study had Jurkat cell RNA spiked in. Both conserved end residues are part of each CDR3. The D gene is left open where the match is weak. Size is omitted from some rows. Given values are once, few, many or a class for expanded clones.

v_gene	j_gene	d_gene	abundance	CDR3aa	CDR3nt
TRBV19	TRBJ2-5	-	few	CASSMAAGSRTQYF	TGTGCCAGTAGTATGGCTGCGGGGTCACGGACCCAGTACTTC
TRBV28	TRBJ2-6	-	many	CASVAGANVLTF	TGTGCCAGCGTGGCTGGGGCCAACGTCCTGACTTTC
TRBV6-5	TRBJ2-3	-	many	CASSVNPSTDTQYF	TGTGCCAGCAGTGTAAACCCGAGCACAGATACGCAGTATTTT
TRBV7-2	TRBJ1-3	-	many	CASSLVGPASGNTIYF	TGTGCCAGCAGCTTAGTGGGGCCAGCTTCTGGAAACACCATATATTTT
TRBV28	TRBJ2-7	-	few	CASSLGREYSYEQYF	TGTGCCAGCAGTTTGGGTAGGGAATACTCCTACGAGCAGTACTTC
TRBV19	TRBJ1-5	TRBD1	few	CASLQTGSNQPQHF	TGTGCCAGCCTCCAGACAGGGAGCAATCAGCCCCAGCATTTT
TRBV6-2/TRBV6-3	TRBJ1-1	-	-	CASSYSRQMNTEAFF	TGTGCCAGCAGTTACTCGAGACAAATGAACACTGAAGCTTTCTTT
TRBV13	TRBJ1-2	TRBD1	few	CASSSIRDRGSGYTF	TGTGCCAGCAGCTCGATCCGGGACAGGGGATCTGGCTACACCTTC
TRBV4-3	TRBJ2-7	-	-	CASSQGTGSSCEQYF	TGCGCCAGCAGCCAGGGCACCGGGTCTTCCTGCGAGCAGTACTTC
TRBV6-5	TRBJ1-2	TRBD1	-	CASSLQGDGYTF	TGTGCCAGCAGTTTACAGGGGGATGGCTACACCTTC
TRBV7-9	TRBJ2-2	-	few	CASSSIPGELFF	TGTGCCAGCAGTTCCATTCCCGGGGAGCTGTTTTTT
TRBV4-1	TRBJ1-5	-	-	CASSQEARGGSNQPQHF	TGCGCCAGCAGCCAAGAGGCCCGTGGGGGAAGCAATCAGCCCCAGCATTTT
TRBV20-1	TRBJ2-7	-	-	CSAIPRARPSAQYF	TGCAGTGCTATCCCCCGGGCCCGGCCCTCCGCGCAGTACTTC
TRBV20-1	TRBJ2-7	-	few	CSARDKQAGIYEQYF	TGCAGTGCTAGAGATAAGCAGGCAGGCATCTACGAGCAGTACTTC
TRBV27	TRBJ1-5	TRBD1	-	CASRDGVGGQRQHF	TGTGCCAGCAGAGATGGGGTCGGGGGACAGCGCCAGCATTTT